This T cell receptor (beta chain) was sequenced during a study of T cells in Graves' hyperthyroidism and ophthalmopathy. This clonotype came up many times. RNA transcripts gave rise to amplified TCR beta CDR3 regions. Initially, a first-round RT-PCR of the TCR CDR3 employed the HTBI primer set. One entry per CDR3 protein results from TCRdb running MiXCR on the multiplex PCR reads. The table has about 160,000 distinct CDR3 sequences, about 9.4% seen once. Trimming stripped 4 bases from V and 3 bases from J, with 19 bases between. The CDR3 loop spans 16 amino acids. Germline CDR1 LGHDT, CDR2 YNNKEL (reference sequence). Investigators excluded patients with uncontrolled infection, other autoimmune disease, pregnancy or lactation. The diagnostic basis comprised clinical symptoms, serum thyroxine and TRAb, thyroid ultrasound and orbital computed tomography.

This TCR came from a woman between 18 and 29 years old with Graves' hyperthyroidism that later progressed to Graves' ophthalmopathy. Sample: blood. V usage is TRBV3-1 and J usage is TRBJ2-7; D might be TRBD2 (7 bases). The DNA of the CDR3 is TGTGCCAGCAGCCCGCTAGGGGGGGGGCGGGTCTACGAGCAGTACTTC. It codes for CASSPLGGGRVYEQYF.